This TCR beta chain appears in the sequencing data of a study of T cells in Graves' hyperthyroidism and ophthalmopathy. As to this clonotype: Its antigen is unknown.

Template material for amplifying TCR beta CDR3 regions consisted of RNA transcripts. HTBI primers drove first-round RT-PCR of the TCR CDR3. Via MiXCR, TCRdb re-called the multiplex PCR reads, giving one row per CDR3 protein. Found here are about 300,000 distinct CDR3 sequences, approximately 18% of them singletons; the top ten hold less than 45%. The study's findings and limits: Blood shared most expanded thyroid clonotypes above 0.001. Model-based prediction identified ophthalmopathy a median about 6 months prior to its onset.

The study included ophthalmopathy patients with Clinical Activity Score at least 3, NOSPECS grade at least 4 and duration under 3 months. The study excluded patients with uncontrolled infection, other autoimmune disease, pregnancy or lactation. The receptor was isolated from a man in his fifties or sixties with Graves' ophthalmopathy. Material for sequencing was blood.

This chain's CDR3 is CASSYDSGNTIYF. The CDR3 coding sequence is TGTGCCAGCAGTTACGACTCTGGAAACACCATATATTTT. The rearrangement links TRBV2 to TRBJ1-3; D not resolved. V was trimmed by 5 bases and J by 0 bases, leaving 5 bases between them. Germline CDR1 is SNHLY and CDR2 is FYNNEI. This CDR3 comprises 13 residues.